The subject of this entry is one TCR beta chain. The antigen remains unidentified. The data were taken from a study of monozygotic twins with inflammatory bowel disease. Study results and caveats: There was no support for any single strong signal or clonotype associated with IBD. Variability may have been added to patient repertoires by differing immunosuppressive treatments. Healthy twins shared more clonotypes with others than IBD patients, most markedly active ones.

The CDR3 is 15 amino acids. The V gene's germline CDR1 is SEHNR and CDR2 FQNEAQ (reference sequence). Each UMI harboured a 6-nucleotide sample barcode and was appended via template switching. TCRdb re-called the 5' RACE reads and catalogs CDR3 proteins one per entry, DNA excluded. Its listing shows fewer than 450,000 distinct CDR3 sequences. The chain joins TRBV7-9 to TRBJ1-1; TCRdb picks TRBD1, but there is no DNA to check that call. Sequenced material: blood. This TCR was sampled from a human donor with ulcerative colitis or Crohn's disease, or a healthy co-twin of an affected twin (not recorded which). The CDR3 here is CASSLGGTGGFGAFF.